These T cell receptor beta chains were read from a single sample in a study of Graves' ophthalmopathy and Graves' hyperthyroidism. TCRdb analysed the multiplex PCR reads with MiXCR anew, one entry per CDR3 protein. The sample includes approximately 410,000 distinct CDR3 sequences, 15% to 19% of them seen just once. Sequencing was carried out using peripheral blood. The receptor source for this set is a woman aged 18-29 years with stable Graves' hyperthyroidism. Each CDR3 is given with its conserved first and last residue.

V gene: TRBV6-2/TRBV6-3; J gene: TRBJ2-7; CDR3 protein: CASTETDAPYEQYF
V gene: TRBV5-1; J gene: TRBJ1-1; CDR3 protein: CARSPTGDTEAFF
V gene: TRBV28; J gene: TRBJ1-5; CDR3 protein: CASSPVDNQPQHF
V gene: TRBV4-1; J gene: TRBJ2-5; CDR3 protein: CASSQVRGSGTQYF
V gene: TRBV25-1; J gene: TRBJ1-1; CDR3 protein: CASSAAYRAGTEAFF
V gene: TRBV24-1; J gene: TRBJ2-7; CDR3 protein: CATSDLQDSALYF
V gene: TRBV11-1; J gene: TRBJ1-2; CDR3 protein: CASSLEAGNYGYTF
V gene: TRBV7-8; J gene: TRBJ2-7; CDR3 protein: CASRRGLAGSYEQYF
V gene: TRBV6-1; J gene: TRBJ1-5; CDR3 protein: CASRRVAGGDQPQHF
V gene: TRBV12-3/TRBV12-4; J gene: TRBJ1-2; CDR3 protein: CASSPRAQGRAYGYTF
V gene: TRBV7-2; J gene: TRBJ1-1; CDR3 protein: CASSLHRTGGRVNTEAFF
V gene: TRBV6-2/TRBV6-3; J gene: TRBJ2-7; CDR3 protein: CASTPGRSYEQYF
V gene: TRBV6-2/TRBV6-3; J gene: TRBJ1-2; CDR3 protein: CNRLGTGSASVVYGYTF
V gene: TRBV11-2; J gene: TRBJ1-1; CDR3 protein: CASSPLLGIAEAFF
V gene: TRBV6-2/TRBV6-3; J gene: TRBJ1-6; CDR3 protein: CASSPGQGKNSPLHF
V gene: TRBV12-3/TRBV12-4; J gene: TRBJ1-1; CDR3 protein: CASRLTGWRTEAFF
V gene: TRBV7-9; J gene: TRBJ1-1; CDR3 protein: CASSFGGQRNTEAFF
V gene: TRBV6-1; J gene: TRBJ2-5; CDR3 protein: CASSEEKRGATQYF
V gene: TRBV20-1; J gene: TRBJ2-4; CDR3 protein: CSGGAANIQYF
V gene: TRBV9; J gene: TRBJ1-2; CDR3 protein: CASSVASRDYGYTF
V gene: TRBV7-2; J gene: TRBJ2-2; CDR3 protein: CASSTTSGVSGGISNTGELFF
V gene: TRBV6-2/TRBV6-3; J gene: TRBJ2-7; CDR3 protein: CASSTAGTSNGQYF